This T cell receptor beta chain was identified during a study of cytotoxic CD8 clonotypes in ibrutinib-treated CLL. Trimming left V 7 bases short and J 0 bases short, with 7 bases between. The germline V gene has CDR1 MNHNS and CDR2 SASEGT. The CDR3 runs to 13 residues. Profiling relied on immunoSEQ multiplex PCR, and the TCRdb table lists in-frame clones only, not all of them. The data contain tens of thousands of clones, around 78% of them singletons. Sequences were derived from PBMCs, sampled after 24 months of ibrutinib treatment. J is TRBJ1-5 and V is TRBV6-1; no firm D call. This sequence was found in a human donor with chronic lymphocytic leukemia. The CDR3 is CASKLNSNQPQHF. CDR3 nucleotide sequence: TGTGCCAGCAAGCTGAATAGCAATCAGCCCCAGCATTTT.